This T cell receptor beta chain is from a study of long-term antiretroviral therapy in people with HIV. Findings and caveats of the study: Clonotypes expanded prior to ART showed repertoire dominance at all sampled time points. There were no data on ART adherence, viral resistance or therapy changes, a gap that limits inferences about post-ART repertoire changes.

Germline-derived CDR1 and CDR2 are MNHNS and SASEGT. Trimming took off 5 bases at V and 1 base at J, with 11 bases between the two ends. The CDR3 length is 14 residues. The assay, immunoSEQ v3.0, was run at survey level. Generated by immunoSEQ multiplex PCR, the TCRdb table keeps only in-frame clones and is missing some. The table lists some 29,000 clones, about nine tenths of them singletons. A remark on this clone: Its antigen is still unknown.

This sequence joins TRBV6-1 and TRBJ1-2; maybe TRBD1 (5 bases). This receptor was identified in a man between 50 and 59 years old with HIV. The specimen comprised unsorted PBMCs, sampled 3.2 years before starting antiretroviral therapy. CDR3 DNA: TGTGCCAGCAGTTTGGGGCAGGGTAACTATGGCTACACCTTC. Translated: CASSLGQGNYGYTF.